This paragraph reports one TCR beta chain. The CDR3 spans 16 residues. The germline V gene has CDR1 LGHNA and CDR2 YNFKEQ. The V gene lost 1 base and the J gene lost 0 bases, with 10 bases spanning the gap. This entry comes from a study of T-cell reconstitution after alpha-beta-depleted transplantation in children. TCRbeta library construction was performed incorporating unique molecular identifiers. TCRdb analysed the PCR reads with MiXCR anew, one entry per CDR3 protein. Among about 240,000 distinct CDR3 sequences listed, 20% to 30% were seen once. The receptor comes from a girl aged 2-10 years with Fanconi anemia, due to receive a stem cell transplant. This material consisted of PBMCs, taken before TCRalphabeta/CD19-depleted stem cell transplant. This chain joins TRBV4-2 and TRBJ1-3, with D possibly being TRBD1 (6 bases). The DNA for the CDR3 is TGTGCCAGCAGCCAAGTTCACAGGGTCTCTGGAAACACCATATATTTT. Translating gives CASSQVHRVSGNTIYF.